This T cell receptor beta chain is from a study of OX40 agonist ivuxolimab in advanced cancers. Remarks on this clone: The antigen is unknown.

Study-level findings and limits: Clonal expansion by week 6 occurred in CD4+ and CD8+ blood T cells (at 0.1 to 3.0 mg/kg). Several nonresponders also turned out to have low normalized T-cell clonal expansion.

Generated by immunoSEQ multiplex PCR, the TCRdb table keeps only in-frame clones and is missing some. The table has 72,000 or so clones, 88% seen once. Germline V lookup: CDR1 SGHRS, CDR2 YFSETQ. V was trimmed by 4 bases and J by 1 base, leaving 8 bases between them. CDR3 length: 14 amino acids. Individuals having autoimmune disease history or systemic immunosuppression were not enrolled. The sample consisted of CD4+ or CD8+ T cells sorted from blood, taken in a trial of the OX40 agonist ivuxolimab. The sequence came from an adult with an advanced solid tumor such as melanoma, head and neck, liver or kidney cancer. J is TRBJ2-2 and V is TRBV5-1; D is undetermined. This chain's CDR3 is CASSVGLNTGELFF. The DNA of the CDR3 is TGCGCCAGCAGCGTGGGCCTGAACACCGGGGAGCTGTTTTTT.